Listed below are T cell receptor beta chains from one sample, sequenced in a study of post-analysis software for immune sequencing data. TCRdb used MiXCR to reprocess the PCR reads, holding one entry per CDR3 protein. The sample carries about 760,000 distinct CDR3 sequences, 30% recorded once. Input material: blood. These receptors all stem from a girl aged 5 to 17 with multiple sclerosis. Both conserved end residues are part of each CDR3. Fields, in order: clone size, D gene, J gene, V gene, CDR3 DNA, CDR3 protein. The D gene is left open where the match is weak. Only some rows state a clone size, as once, few, many or a class for expanded clones.

.,.,TRBJ2-4,TRBV5-5,TGTGCCAGCAGCTTGAGTGTCGTGTGGACGGAGGGAAACATTCAGTACTTC,CASSLSVVWTEGNIQYF
.,.,TRBJ2-6,TRBV12-3/TRBV12-4,TGTGCCAGCAGTGTAGGGTCAGGGGGGATCTCTGGGGCCAACGTCCTGACTTTC,CASSVGSGGISGANVLTF
few,.,TRBJ2-5,TRBV7-9,TGTGCCAGCAGCCACGGACAGAACCAAGAGACCCAGTACTTC,CASSHGQNQETQYF
.,TRBD1,TRBJ2-7,TRBV20-1,TGCAGTGCGGACACAGGGGGCGAGCAGTACTTC,CSADTGGEQYF
few,.,TRBJ1-2,TRBV5-4,TGTGCCAGCAGCTTGGACAGGGTCTGGAGTGGCTACACCTTC,CASSLDRVWSGYTF
.,.,TRBJ1-1,TRBV19,TGTGCCAGTAGTATAACCACAAGAGGAACTGAAGCTTTCTTT,CASSITTRGTEAFF
many,.,TRBJ2-7,TRBV6-6,TGTGCCAGCAGTTATAAGGGGCGGAGCGCGGGATCCTACGAGCAGTACTTC,CASSYKGRSAGSYEQYF
.,.,TRBJ2-2,TRBV18,TGTGCCAGCTCAGCCAAAGAAACCGGGGAGCTGTTTTTT,CASSAKETGELFF
few,.,TRBJ1-3,TRBV12-3/TRBV12-4,TGTGCCGGCCATCGGGCTGTTGCTGGAAACACCATATATTTT,CAGHRAVAGNTIYF
.,TRBD1,TRBJ1-2,TRBV7-9,TGTGCCAGCAGCTTAGCGGACAGGGGCCTCTATGGCTACACCTTC,CASSLADRGLYGYTF
few,.,TRBJ1-2,TRBV2,TGTGCCAGCAGTGGGTTGGCAGGGTGGAACTATGGCTACACCTTC,CASSGLAGWNYGYTF